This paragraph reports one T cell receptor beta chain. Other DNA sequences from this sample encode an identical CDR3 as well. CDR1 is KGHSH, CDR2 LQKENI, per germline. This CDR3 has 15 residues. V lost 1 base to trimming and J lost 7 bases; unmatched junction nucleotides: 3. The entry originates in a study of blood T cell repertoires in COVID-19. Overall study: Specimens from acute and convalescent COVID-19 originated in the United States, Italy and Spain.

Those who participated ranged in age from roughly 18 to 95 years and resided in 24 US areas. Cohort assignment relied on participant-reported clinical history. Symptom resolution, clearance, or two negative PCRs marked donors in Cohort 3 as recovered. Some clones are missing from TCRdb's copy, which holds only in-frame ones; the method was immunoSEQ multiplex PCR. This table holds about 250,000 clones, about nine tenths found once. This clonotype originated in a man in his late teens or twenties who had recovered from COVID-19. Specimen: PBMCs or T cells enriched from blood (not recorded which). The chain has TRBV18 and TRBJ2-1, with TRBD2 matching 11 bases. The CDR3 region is CASSPLAGGPNEQFF. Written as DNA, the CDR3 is TGTGCCAGCTCACCACTAGCGGGAGGGCCTAATGAGCAGTTCTTC.